A single sample gave rise to the 20 T cell receptor beta chains below, sequenced in a study of technical replicates of blood from several donors. The protocol was immunoSEQ multiplex PCR, while the TCRdb copy is restricted to in-frame clones and leaves out a portion. The sample lists about 100,000 clones, 95% occurring once. Sequencing was done on a sample of T cells isolated from PBMCs. The receptors originated from a human donor in good health.

J is TRBJ2-3 and V is TRBV7-3; 7 nucleotides align to TRBD1. Per germline, CDR1 SGHTA and CDR2 FQGTGA. Trimming took 0 bases from V and 1 from J; bases not matched to a gene: 1. This CDR3 spans 15 amino acids. CDR3 sequence (DNA): TGTGCCAGCAGCTTAACAGGGGGCGGCACAGATACGCAGTATTTT. It translates to CASSLTGGGTDTQYF.

As DNA, the CDR3 is TGTGCCAGCAGCGCTCGGCGGGACACTGAAGCTTTCTTT. It yields the protein CASSARRDTEAFF. The V and J genes are TRBV9 and TRBJ1-1; no clear D gene. The CDR3 runs 13 residues. Germline lookup yields CDR1 SGDLS and CDR2 YYNGEE. The V and J ends lost 3 bases and 3 bases respectively, with 9 bases between them.

The chain has TRBV19 and TRBJ1-5; a weak D match, TRBD1 (5 bases). V gave up 7 bases and J gave up 6 bases, with 19 bases separating them. In germline, CDR1 is LNHDA, CDR2 SQIVND (reference sequence). CDR3 length: 15 amino acids. The CDR3 loop is CASTKTGQGVQPQHF. The DNA for the CDR3 is TGTGCCAGTACCAAAACAGGCCAAGGGGTTCAGCCCCAGCATTTT.

The chain has TRBV15 and TRBJ2-1; 12 bases agree with TRBD1. V shed 1 base, J shed 1 base, and the junction held 5 bases outside the gene matches. The CDR3 is made up of 18 amino acids. The germline CDR1 and CDR2 sequences are LNHNV and YYDKDF (reference sequence). CDR3 amino acids: CATSRAGQGAGSYNEQFF. CDR3 DNA sequence: TGTGCCACCAGCAGAGCGGGACAGGGGGCAGGATCCTACAATGAGCAGTTCTTC.

The chain uses TRBV4-2 and TRBJ2-1; 11 bases agree with TRBD2. CDR1 and CDR2 (germline): LGHNA, YNFKEQ. V shed 5 bases, J shed 3 bases, and the junction held 6 bases outside the gene matches. The CDR3 is made up of 16 amino acids. The CDR3 bases are TGTGCCAGCAGCTTGGGACTAGCGGAGCGCTACAATGAGCAGTTCTTC. Amino acid sequence: CASSLGLAERYNEQFF.

This clone has just one count. This rearrangement joins TRBV18 to TRBJ2-2; 10 bases align to TRBD1. The V and J ends lost 5 bases and 4 bases, in that order; junction bases with no gene match: 7. Germline V gene lookup returns CDR1 KGHSH and CDR2 LQKENI. The CDR3 covers 16 residues. The CDR3 here is CASSYDRGLGTGELFF. The CDR3 DNA sequence: TGTGCCAGCTCATACGACAGGGGGCTGGGCACCGGGGAGCTGTTTTTT.

In nucleotides, the CDR3 is TGTGCCATCAGTGAGGGCGGGTACGAGCAGTACTTC. This translates into CAISEGGYEQYF. The chain joins TRBV10-3 to TRBJ2-7; the D gene is possibly TRBD2 (5 bases). The CDR3 runs to 12 residues. V was pared by 2 bases and J by 4 bases, with 6 bases between. Per the germline V gene, CDR1 is ENHRY and CDR2 is SYGVKD.

The CDR3 DNA is TGCGCCAGCAGCCAAGACGCTAGGGAGACCCAGTACTTC. It yields the protein CASSQDARETQYF. The V call is TRBV4-1, the J call TRBJ2-5, with unresolved D. The CDR3 length is 13 residues. V lost 0 bases and J lost 5, with 7 bases in between. Germline V gene sequence: CDR1 MGHRA, CDR2 YSYEKL.

V gene TRBV10-2 combines with J gene TRBJ2-4; no clear D. V was shortened by 0 bases and J by 0 bases, with 15 bases between the two germline ends. CDR1 is WSHSY, CDR2 SAAADI, per germline. This CDR3 has 18 residues. CDR3: CASSESRSYFLAKNIQYF. The CDR3, as DNA: TGCGCCAGCAGTGAGTCGAGAAGCTATTTTCTAGCCAAAAACATTCAGTACTTC.

The chain couples TRBV5-6 to TRBJ2-5; 9 bases agree with TRBD2. The CDR3 consists of 17 residues. Unmatched junction bases numbered 10, after V lost 0 bases and J lost 4 bases. The germline V gene encodes CDR1 SGHDT and CDR2 YYEEEE. CDR3 region: CASSLVGSGSQVETQYF. The CDR3 DNA reads TGTGCCAGCAGCTTGGTGGGTAGCGGGAGCCAAGTAGAGACCCAGTACTTC.

The V gene is TRBV2, the J gene TRBJ2-7; 9 bases are shared with TRBD1. V was pared by 6 bases and J by 0 bases, with 9 bases of the junction left unmatched. This CDR3 has 16 residues. The V gene's germline CDR1 is SNHLY and CDR2 FYNNEI. CDR3 in DNA: TGTGCCAGCAGCGCCCGAAGGACAGGGGACTCCTACGAGCAGTACTTC. Its protein product is CASSARRTGDSYEQYF.

V is TRBV11-2 and J is TRBJ2-7; 8 nucleotides align to TRBD1. Germline values: CDR1 SGHAT, CDR2 FQNNGV. The length of the CDR3 is 15 residues. The V and J ends lost 1 base and 3 bases, in that order; junction bases with no gene match: 5. CDR3 in amino acids: CASSLVGTGHYEQYF. CDR3 bases: TGTGCCAGCAGCTTAGTAGGGACAGGCCACTACGAGCAGTACTTC.

The genes are TRBV19 and TRBJ1-5, with D perhaps matching TRBD1 (6 bases). From germline, CDR1 is LNHDA and CDR2 SQIVND (reference sequence). This CDR3 region has 13 residues. The V end lost 9 bases, the J end lost 5 bases, and 14 bases lay between the germline ends. The CDR3: CASARTDDQPQHF. The CDR3 DNA sequence: TGTGCCAGCGCTAGGACAGATGATCAGCCCCAGCATTTT.

This rearrangement joins TRBV4-1 to TRBJ2-1, with a possible D match to TRBD2 (5 bases). Germline V CDR1 and CDR2: MGHRA, YSYEKL. The CDR3 has 15 amino acids. Trimming stripped 1 base from V and 5 bases from J, with 12 bases between. The CDR3 region has the DNA TGCGCCAGCAGCCAAGTGGACTCAGATCACAATGAGCAGTTCTTC. Encoded protein: CASSQVDSDHNEQFF.

This chain joins TRBV9 and TRBJ2-6; 9 bases align to TRBD1. The CDR3 runs to 15 residues. V dropped 1 base and J dropped 11; count of bases not matched to a gene: 7. The germline gives CDR1 SGDLS, CDR2 YYNGEE. The CDR3 sequence: CASSVSGTGLDVLTF. CDR3 DNA sequence: TGTGCCAGCAGCGTAAGCGGGACAGGGCTCGACGTCCTGACTTTC.

This chain links TRBV9 with TRBJ2-1; TRBD1 matches at 7 bases. The V segment lost 6 bases and the J segment 8 bases; nucleotides outside the gene matches: 5. The CDR3 is made up of 12 amino acids. Germline V gene lookup returns CDR1 SGDLS and CDR2 YYNGEE. CDR3 sequence reads: CASNFGQDEQFF. The CDR3, as DNA: TGTGCCAGCAACTTCGGACAGGATGAGCAGTTCTTC.

The genes are TRBV5-6 and TRBJ1-1; perhaps TRBD1 as D (6 bases). Looked up from germline, CDR1 is SGHDT and CDR2 is YYEEEE. CDR3 length: 13 residues. The V and J ends lost 4 bases and 6 bases respectively, with 13 bases between them. The DNA for the CDR3 is TGTGCCAGCAGCACCGCTTCAGGGGCTGAAGCTTTCTTT. Protein: CASSTASGAEAFF.

Only one count was recorded for this clone. This chain joins TRBV5-5 and TRBJ1-1; D not certain. This CDR3 has 13 residues. V shed 4 bases and J shed 2 bases, with 9 bases lying between them. The germline CDR1 and CDR2 sequences are SGHKS and YYEKEE (reference sequence). The CDR3 DNA is TGTGCCAGCAGCCGAGGGATCAACACTGAAGCTTTCTTT. As protein: CASSRGINTEAFF.

The chain uses TRBV7-9 and TRBJ2-2; 11 bases fit TRBD2. The V and J ends lost 5 bases and 6 bases, in that order; junction bases with no gene match: 5. The length of the CDR3 is 15 residues. Germline CDR1 reads SEHNR; CDR2 reads FQNEAQ (reference sequence). CDR3 bases: TGTGCCAGCAGCCCCGGGACTAGCGGTGCCGGGGAGCTGTTTTTT. Its protein product is CASSPGTSGAGELFF.

This sequence joins TRBV4-1 and TRBJ2-1; 10 positions match TRBD2. Per the germline V gene, CDR1 is MGHRA and CDR2 is YSYEKL. The CDR3 has 15 amino acids. V shed 0 bases and J 9 bases; nucleotides not matched to a gene: 5. The DNA for the CDR3 is TGCGCCAGCAGCCAAGACATGGGACTAGCGATTGAGCAGTTCTTC. It encodes CASSQDMGLAIEQFF.